This T cell receptor beta chain is from a study of shared clonotypes between healthy human individuals. In the study overall: CD4 naive and CD4 memory each took three plates per donor, while CD8 naive took two and CD8 memory one. General study findings and limits: Clonotype sharing across donors was expected to vary with sequencing depth. Generally, naive subsets (rather than memory subsets) showed larger estimated richness. Clonotypes that were shared across a few donors made up about 4.5% of naive CD4 clonotypes.

Some clones are missing from TCRdb's copy, which holds only in-frame ones; the method was immunoSEQ multiplex PCR. The data contain 2.5 million or so clones, around nine tenths of them singletons. About this clone: Antigen specificity is unknown.

The CDR3 has 14 residues. Germline V lookup: CDR1 SGHNT, CDR2 YYREEE (reference sequence). V dropped 1 base and J dropped 5; count of bases not matched to a gene: 3. The sequenced material came from naive CD4+ T cells sorted from blood. Subset given: CD45RA+ positively selected. The chain is built from TRBV5-4 and TRBJ2-4; 7 nucleotides line up with TRBD1. The sequence derives from a man younger than 35 in good health. The CDR3 nucleotides read TGTGCCAGCAGCTTGCCGGACAGGCAAAACATTCAGTACTTC. It translates to CASSLPDRQNIQYF.